This T cell receptor (beta chain) was obtained from a study of early T cells in non-severe SARS-CoV-2 infection. There are many counts of this clonotype. Individually, cDNA molecules had unique molecular identifiers attached to them. One entry per CDR3 protein, called by TCRdb with MiXCR from the 5' RACE reads. Of 85,000 to 100,000 distinct CDR3 sequences in the sample, 11% were seen once. This CDR3 has 13 residues. From germline, CDR1 is SGHVS and CDR2 FQNEAQ. The V and J ends lost 1 base and 8 bases respectively, with 10 bases between them. The TCR comes from an adult who was a healthcare worker with PCR-confirmed SARS-CoV-2 infection or an uninfected control (not recorded which). The rearrangement uses TRBV7-8 and TRBJ2-3; no reliable D call. Material for sequencing was whole blood. CDR3 loop: CASSLGAYSTQYF. CDR3 sequence (DNA): TGTGCCAGCAGCTTAGGGGCATACTCTACGCAGTATTTT.